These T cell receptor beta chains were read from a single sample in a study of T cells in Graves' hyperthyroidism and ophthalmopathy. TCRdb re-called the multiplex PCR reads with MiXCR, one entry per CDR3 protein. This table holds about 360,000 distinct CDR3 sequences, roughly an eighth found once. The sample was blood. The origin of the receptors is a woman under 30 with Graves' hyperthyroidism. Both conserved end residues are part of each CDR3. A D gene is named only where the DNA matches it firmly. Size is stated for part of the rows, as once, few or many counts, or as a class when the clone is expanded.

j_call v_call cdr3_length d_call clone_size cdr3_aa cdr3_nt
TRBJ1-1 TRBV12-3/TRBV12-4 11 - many CASSLIAEAFF TGTGCCAGCAGTTTAATAGCAGAAGCTTTCTTT
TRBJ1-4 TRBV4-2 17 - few CASSHRAGKATNEKLFF TGTGCCAGCAGCCATCGTGCAGGGAAGGCAACTAATGAAAAACTGTTTTTT
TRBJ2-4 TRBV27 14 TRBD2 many CASSLGAGVGIQYF TGTGCCAGCAGTTTAGGGGCGGGGGTTGGTATTCAGTACTTC
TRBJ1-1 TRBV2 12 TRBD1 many CASSLGTEEAFF TGTGCCAGCAGTCTCGGGACAGAAGAAGCTTTCTTT
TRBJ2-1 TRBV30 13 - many CAWSADYYNEQFF TGTGCCTGGAGTGCCGACTACTACAATGAGCAGTTCTTC
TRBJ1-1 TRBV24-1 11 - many CATANNFEAFF TGTGCCACCGCTAACAATTTTGAAGCTTTCTTT
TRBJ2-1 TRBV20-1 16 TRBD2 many CSARDLRTSGTNEQFF TGCAGTGCTAGAGATTTAAGGACTAGCGGGACCAATGAGCAGTTCTTC
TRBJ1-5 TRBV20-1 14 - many CSAITRENNQPQHF TGCAGTGCCATCACCAGGGAAAACAATCAGCCCCAGCATTTT
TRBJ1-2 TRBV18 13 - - CASSPSESAGYTF TGTGCCAGCTCACCATCCGAGTCGGCTGGCTACACCTTC
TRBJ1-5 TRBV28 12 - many CASSYGNQPQHF TGTGCCAGCAGCTATGGTAATCAGCCCCAGCATTTT
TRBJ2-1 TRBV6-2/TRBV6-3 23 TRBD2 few CASSYPLFPNLAGGGPSYNEQFF TGTGCCAGCAGTTACCCCCTTTTCCCCAATTTAGCGGGAGGAGGTCCCTCCTACAATGAGCAGTTCTTC
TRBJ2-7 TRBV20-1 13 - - CSAEPSEKNEQYF TGCAGTGCCGAACCTAGCGAAAAAAACGAGCAGTACTTC
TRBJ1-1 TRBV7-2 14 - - CASTIKGGGTEAFF TGTGCCAGCACCATAAAGGGCGGTGGTACTGAAGCTTTCTTT
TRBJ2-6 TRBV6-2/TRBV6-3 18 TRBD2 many CASSSKTSGTPQANVLTF TGTGCCAGCAGTTCTAAGACTAGCGGTACCCCTCAGGCCAACGTCCTGACTTTC
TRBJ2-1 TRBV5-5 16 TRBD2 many CASSPLTGRAVNEQFF TGTGCCAGCAGCCCGCTGACCGGGAGGGCTGTAAATGAGCAGTTCTTC
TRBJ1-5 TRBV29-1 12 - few CSVGGDNQPQHF TGCAGCGTTGGGGGGGACAATCAGCCCCAGCATTTT
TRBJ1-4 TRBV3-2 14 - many CASSPLGREEKLFF TGTGCCAGCAGCCCCCTGGGCAGGGAAGAAAAACTGTTTTTT
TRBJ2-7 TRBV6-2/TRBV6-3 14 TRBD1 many CAATETGTIREQYF TGTGCAGCGACAGAGACAGGGACCATTCGGGAGCAGTACTTC
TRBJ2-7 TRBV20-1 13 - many CSATNTGNYEQYF TGCAGTGCTACCAACACAGGAAACTACGAGCAGTACTTC
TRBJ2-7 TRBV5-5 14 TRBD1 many CASSFGTGSDEQYF TGTGCCAGCAGCTTTGGGACAGGGTCCGACGAGCAGTACTTC
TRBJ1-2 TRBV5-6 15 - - CASSLEFRTPYGYTF TGTGCCAGCAGCTTGGAGTTCAGAACACCCTATGGCTACACCTTC
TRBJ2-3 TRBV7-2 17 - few CASSLDRPLTSTDTQYF TGTGCCAGCAGCTTGGATAGACCCCTCACGAGCACAGATACGCAGTATTTT
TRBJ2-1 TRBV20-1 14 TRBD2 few CSAPSGEGYNEQFF TGCAGTGCCCCGTCGGGGGAGGGATACAATGAGCAGTTCTTC
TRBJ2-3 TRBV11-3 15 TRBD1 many CASSQGGTRADTQYF TGTGCCAGCAGCCAAGGGGGCACTAGGGCAGATACGCAGTATTTT
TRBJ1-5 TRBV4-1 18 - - CASSLHLWGEGSNQPQHF TGCGCCAGCAGCCTCCACTTGTGGGGGGAGGGGAGCAATCAGCCCCAGCATTTT
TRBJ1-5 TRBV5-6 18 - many CASSSTGWRDNDNQPQHF TGTGCCAGCAGCTCGACGGGATGGAGGGACAATGACAATCAGCCCCAGCATTTT
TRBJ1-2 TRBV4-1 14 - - CASSQETALGGYTF TGCGCCAGCAGCCAAGAGACAGCGTTAGGTGGCTACACCTTC
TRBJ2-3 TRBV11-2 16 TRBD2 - CASSLGRLAGVDTQYF TGTGCCAGCAGCTTAGGACGGCTAGCGGGAGTTGATACGCAGTATTTT
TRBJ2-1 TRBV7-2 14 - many CASSSIAYYNEQFF TGTGCCAGCAGCTCGATAGCGTACTACAATGAGCAGTTCTTC
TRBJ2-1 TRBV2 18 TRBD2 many CASSWTSGRAVGGNEQFF TGTGCCAGCAGTTGGACTAGCGGGAGGGCCGTTGGTGGCAATGAGCAGTTCTTC
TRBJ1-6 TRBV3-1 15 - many CASSQGGAYGSPLHF TGTGCCAGCAGCCAAGGTGGGGCGTATGGTTCACCCCTCCACTTT
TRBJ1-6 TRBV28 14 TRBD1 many CASSDRQGYSPLHF TGTGCCAGCAGTGACCGACAGGGGTATTCACCCCTCCACTTT
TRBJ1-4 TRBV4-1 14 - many CASSQDRPREKLFF TGCGCCAGCAGCCAAGACCGACCGAGGGAAAAACTGTTTTTT
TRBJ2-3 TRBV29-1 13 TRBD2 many CSVTSVSTDTQYF TGCAGCGTTACTAGCGTCAGCACAGATACGCAGTATTTT
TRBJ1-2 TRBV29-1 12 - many CSVGPGWNGYTF TGCAGCGTTGGACCGGGATGGAATGGCTACACCTTC
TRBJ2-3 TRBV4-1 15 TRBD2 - CASRQGRGAQDTQYF TGCGCCAGCAGGCAGGGGCGGGGGGCTCAAGATACGCAGTATTTT
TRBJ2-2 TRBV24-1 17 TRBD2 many CAIGTSGSSANTGELFF TGTGCCATCGGGACTAGCGGCAGTAGTGCGAACACCGGGGAGCTGTTTTTT
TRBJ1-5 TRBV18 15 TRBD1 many CASSPPGQGIQPQHF TGTGCCAGCTCACCTCCGGGACAGGGGATTCAGCCCCAGCATTTT
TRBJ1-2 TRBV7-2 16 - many CASSSDGTHRPYGYTF TGTGCCAGCAGCTCGGACGGGACACATCGACCCTATGGCTACACCTTC
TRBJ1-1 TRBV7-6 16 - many CTSSPEAGSQNTEAFF TGTACCAGCAGCCCAGAAGCCGGCAGTCAAAACACTGAAGCTTTCTTT
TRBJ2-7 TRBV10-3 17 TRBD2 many CAISEKVGLAGGSEQYF TGTGCCATCAGTGAGAAGGTGGGACTAGCGGGGGGGAGCGAGCAGTACTTC
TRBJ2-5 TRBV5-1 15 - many CASSLAVGLQETQYF TGCGCCAGCAGCTTGGCCGTTGGGCTACAAGAGACCCAGTACTTC
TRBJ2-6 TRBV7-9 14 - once CASSTVAGANVLTF TGTGCCAGCAGCACGGTAGCTGGGGCCAACGTCCTGACTTTC
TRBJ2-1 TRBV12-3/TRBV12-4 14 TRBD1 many CASSFGDRGNEQFF TGTGCCAGCAGTTTTGGGGACAGGGGTAATGAGCAGTTCTTC
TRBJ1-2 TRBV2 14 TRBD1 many CASSSYRTGEIYTF TGTGCCAGCAGTTCCTATAGGACAGGTGAAATTTACACCTTC
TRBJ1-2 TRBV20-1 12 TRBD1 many CSGEQGNYGYTF TGCAGTGGGGAACAGGGGAACTATGGCTACACCTTC
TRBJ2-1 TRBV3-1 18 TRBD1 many CASSQDHYTGTGTYEQFF TGTGCCAGCAGCCAAGATCATTATACGGGGACAGGGACGTATGAGCAGTTCTTC
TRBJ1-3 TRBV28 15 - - CASSSPPGVGNTIYF TGTGCCAGCAGCTCGCCCCCGGGGGTTGGAAACACCATATATTTT
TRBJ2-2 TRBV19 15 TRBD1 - CASGRDRVNTGELFF TGTGCCAGTGGCCGAGACAGGGTGAACACCGGGGAGCTGTTTTTT
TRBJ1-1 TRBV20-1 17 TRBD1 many CSAILTPGQGRGTEAFF TGCAGTGCCATCCTTACCCCGGGACAGGGTCGGGGCACTGAAGCTTTCTTT
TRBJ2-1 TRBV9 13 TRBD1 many CASSVVTGYEQFF TGTGCCAGCAGCGTAGTGACAGGGTATGAGCAGTTCTTC
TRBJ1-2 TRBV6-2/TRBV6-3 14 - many CASTVQGDRYGYTF TGTGCCAGCACTGTACAGGGAGATCGTTATGGCTACACCTTC
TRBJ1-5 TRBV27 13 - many CASSSGDWQPQHF TGTGCCAGCAGTTCGGGGGATTGGCAGCCCCAGCATTTT
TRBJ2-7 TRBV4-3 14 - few CASSQDHGAYEQYF TGCGCCAGCAGCCAAGATCACGGAGCCTACGAGCAGTACTTC
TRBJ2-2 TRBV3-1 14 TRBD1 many CASRDRGTTGELFF TGTGCCAGCAGGGACAGGGGAACCACCGGGGAGCTGTTTTTT